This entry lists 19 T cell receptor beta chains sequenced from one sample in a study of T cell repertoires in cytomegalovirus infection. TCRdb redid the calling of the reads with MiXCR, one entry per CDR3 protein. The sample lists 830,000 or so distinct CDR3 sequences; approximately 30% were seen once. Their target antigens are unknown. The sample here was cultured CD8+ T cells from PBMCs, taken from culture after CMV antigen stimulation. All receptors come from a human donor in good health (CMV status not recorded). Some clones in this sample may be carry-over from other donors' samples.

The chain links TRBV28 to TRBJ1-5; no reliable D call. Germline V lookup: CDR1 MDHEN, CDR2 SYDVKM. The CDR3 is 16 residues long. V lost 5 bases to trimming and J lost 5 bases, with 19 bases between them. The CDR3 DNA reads TGTGCCAGCAGTCCTAGCCAGGTTAGTACGGATCAGCCCCAGCATTTT. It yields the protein CASSPSQVSTDQPQHF.

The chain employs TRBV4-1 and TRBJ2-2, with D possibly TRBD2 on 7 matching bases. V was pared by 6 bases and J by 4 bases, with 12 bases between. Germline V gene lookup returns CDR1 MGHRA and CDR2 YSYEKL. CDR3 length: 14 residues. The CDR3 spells CASRRGAATGELFF. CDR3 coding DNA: TGCGCCAGCAGACGGGGGGCGGCCACCGGGGAGCTGTTTTTT.

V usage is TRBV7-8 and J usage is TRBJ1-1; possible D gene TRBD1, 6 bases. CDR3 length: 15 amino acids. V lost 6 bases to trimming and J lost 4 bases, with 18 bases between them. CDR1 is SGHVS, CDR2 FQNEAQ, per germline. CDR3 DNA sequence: TGTGCCAGCAGAAAATTCCCGAGGGGGACCACTGAAGCTTTCTTT. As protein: CASRKFPRGTTEAFF. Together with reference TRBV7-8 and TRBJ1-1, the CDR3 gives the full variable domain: GAGVSQSPRYKVAKRGQDVALRCDPISGHVSLFWYQQALGQGPEFLTYFQNEAQLDKSGLPSDRFFAERPEGSVSTLKIQRTQQEDSAVYLCASRKFPRGTTEAFFGQGTRLTVV.

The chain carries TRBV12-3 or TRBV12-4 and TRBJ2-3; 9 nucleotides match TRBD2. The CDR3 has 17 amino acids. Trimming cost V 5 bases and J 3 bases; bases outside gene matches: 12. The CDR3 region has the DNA TGTGCCAGCAGTCCCGCGACTGGACTAGCGATAACAGATACGCAGTATTTT. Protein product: CASSPATGLAITDTQYF.

Here the CDR3 DNA reads TGCGCCAGCAGTGATAACAGGTATAGCAATCAGCCCCAGCATTTT. It translates to CASSDNRYSNQPQHF. V gene TRBV10-1 combines with J gene TRBJ1-5, with a possible D match to TRBD1 (5 bases). Looked up from germline, CDR1 is WNHNN and CDR2 is SYGVQD (reference sequence). The CDR3 spans 15 residues. The ends were cut back, 3 bases at V and 0 bases at J, with 9 bases in the middle.

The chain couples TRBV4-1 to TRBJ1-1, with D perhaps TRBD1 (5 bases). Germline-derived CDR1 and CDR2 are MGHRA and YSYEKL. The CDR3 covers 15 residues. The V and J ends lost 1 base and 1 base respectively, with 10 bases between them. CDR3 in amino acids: CASSQVDGGNTEAFF. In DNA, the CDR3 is TGCGCCAGCAGCCAAGTGGACGGGGGGAACACTGAAGCTTTCTTT.

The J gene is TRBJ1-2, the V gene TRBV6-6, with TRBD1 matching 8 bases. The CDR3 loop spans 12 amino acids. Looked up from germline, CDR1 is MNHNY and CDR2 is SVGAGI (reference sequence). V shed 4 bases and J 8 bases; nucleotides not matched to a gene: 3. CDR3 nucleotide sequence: TGTGCCAGCAGTTCGACAGGGGTCGGCTACACCTTC. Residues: CASSSTGVGYTF.

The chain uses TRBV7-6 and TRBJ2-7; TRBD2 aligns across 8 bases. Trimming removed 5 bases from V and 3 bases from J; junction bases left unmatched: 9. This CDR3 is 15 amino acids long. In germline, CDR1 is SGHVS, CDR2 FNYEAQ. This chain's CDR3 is CASSPIAGRLYEQYF. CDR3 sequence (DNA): TGTGCCAGCAGCCCTATAGCGGGGAGACTCTACGAGCAGTACTTC.

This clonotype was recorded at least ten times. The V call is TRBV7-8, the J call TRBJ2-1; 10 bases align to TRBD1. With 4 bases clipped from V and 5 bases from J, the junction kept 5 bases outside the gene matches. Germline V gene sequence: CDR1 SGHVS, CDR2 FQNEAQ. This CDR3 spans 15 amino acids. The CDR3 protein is CASSSRDRGNNEQFF. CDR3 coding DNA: TGTGCCAGCAGCTCCCGGGACAGGGGCAACAATGAGCAGTTCTTC.

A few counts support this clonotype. CDR3 sequence reads: CASSPGGKVTDTQYF. CDR3 sequence (DNA): TGTGCCAGCAGCCCGGGAGGGAAGGTCACAGATACGCAGTATTTT. This rearrangement joins TRBV7-6 to TRBJ2-3, with TRBD2 identical over 8 bases. Germline-derived CDR1 and CDR2 are SGHVS and FNYEAQ. The CDR3 covers 15 residues. Losses at the gene ends were 5 bases for V and 2 bases for J; bases not matched to a gene: 6.

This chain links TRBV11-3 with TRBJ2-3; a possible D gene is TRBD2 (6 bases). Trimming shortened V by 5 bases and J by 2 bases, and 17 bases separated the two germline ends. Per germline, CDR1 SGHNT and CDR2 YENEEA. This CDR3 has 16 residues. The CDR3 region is CASSPLGGEDTDTQYF. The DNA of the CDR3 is TGTGCCAGCAGCCCGCTGGGCGGGGAAGACACAGATACGCAGTATTTT.

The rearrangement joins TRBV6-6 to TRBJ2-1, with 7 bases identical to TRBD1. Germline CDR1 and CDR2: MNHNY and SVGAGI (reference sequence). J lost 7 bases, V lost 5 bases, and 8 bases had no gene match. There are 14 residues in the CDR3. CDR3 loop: CASSGDRRGNEQFF. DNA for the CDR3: TGTGCCAGCAGTGGGGACAGAAGGGGAAATGAGCAGTTCTTC.

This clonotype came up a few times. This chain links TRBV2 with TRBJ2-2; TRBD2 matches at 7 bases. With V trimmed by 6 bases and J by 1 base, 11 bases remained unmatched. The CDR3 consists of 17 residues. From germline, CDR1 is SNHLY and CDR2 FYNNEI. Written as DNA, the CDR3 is TGTGCCAGCAGCCTATCTCCCACGGGGGGGAACACCGGGGAGCTGTTTTTT. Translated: CASSLSPTGGNTGELFF. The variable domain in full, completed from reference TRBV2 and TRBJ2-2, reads EPEVTQTPSHQVTQMGQEVILRCVPISNHLYFYWYRQILGQKVEFLVSFYNNEISEKSEIFDDQFSVERPDGSNFTLKIRSTKLEDSAMYFCASSLSPTGGNTGELFFGEGSRLTVL.

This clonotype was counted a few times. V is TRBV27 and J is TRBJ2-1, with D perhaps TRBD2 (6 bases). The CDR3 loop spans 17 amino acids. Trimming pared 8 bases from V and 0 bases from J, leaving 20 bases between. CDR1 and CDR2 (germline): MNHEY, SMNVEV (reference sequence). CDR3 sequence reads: CASSYSWGESSYNEQFF. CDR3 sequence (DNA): TGTGCCAGCTCCTATTCATGGGGGGAAAGCTCCTACAATGAGCAGTTCTTC.

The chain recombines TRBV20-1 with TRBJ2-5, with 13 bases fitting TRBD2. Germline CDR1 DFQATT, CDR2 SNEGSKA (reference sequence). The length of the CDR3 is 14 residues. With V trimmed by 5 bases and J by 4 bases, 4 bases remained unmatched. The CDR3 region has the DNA TGCAGTGCTCGACGGACTAGCGGGGGAGAGACCCAGTACTTC. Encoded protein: CSARRTSGGETQYF.

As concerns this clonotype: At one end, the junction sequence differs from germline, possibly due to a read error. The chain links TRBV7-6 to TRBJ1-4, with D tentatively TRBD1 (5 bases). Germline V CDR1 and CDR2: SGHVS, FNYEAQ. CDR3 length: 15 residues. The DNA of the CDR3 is TGTGCTAGCAGCTTAGACGGAGGTCAGGGCGAAAAACTGTTTTTT. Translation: CASSLDGGQGEKLFF.

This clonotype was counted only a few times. The CDR3 here is CASSPEGFMNTEAFF. The CDR3, as DNA: TGTGCCAGCAGCCCAGAGGGCTTCATGAACACTGAAGCTTTCTTT. The chain recombines TRBV7-9 with TRBJ1-1; D call uncertain. The CDR3 consists of 15 residues. The V gene's germline CDR1 is SEHNR and CDR2 FQNEAQ (reference sequence). Trimming removed 5 bases from V and 0 bases from J, with 13 bases in between.

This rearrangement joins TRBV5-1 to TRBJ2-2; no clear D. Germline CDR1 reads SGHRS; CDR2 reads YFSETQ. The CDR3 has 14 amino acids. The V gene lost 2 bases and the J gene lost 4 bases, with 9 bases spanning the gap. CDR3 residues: CASSLGNSTGELFF. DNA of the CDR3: TGCGCCAGCAGCTTAGGGAACTCCACCGGGGAGCTGTTTTTT.

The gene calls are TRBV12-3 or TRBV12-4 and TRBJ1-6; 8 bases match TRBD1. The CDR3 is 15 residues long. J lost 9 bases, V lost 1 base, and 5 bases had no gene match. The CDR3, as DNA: TGTGCCAGCAGTTTAGGCCGGGACAGGCTTTCACCCCTCCACTTT. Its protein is CASSLGRDRLSPLHF.